The T cell receptor (beta chain) under discussion was sequenced for a study of vaccination and CD4 T cells after COVID-19. The Oncomine TCR Beta short-read assay was applied to DNA of cultured CD4+ T cells. The genomic DNA was obtained from cultured CD4+ T cells by extraction with the QIAamp micro DNA kit. TCRdb reprocessed the PCR reads with MiXCR, giving one entry per CDR3 protein. The data contain under 25,000 distinct CDR3 sequences, around 40% of them singletons. As for treatment: roughly ten-day PBMC culture with coronavirus spike peptide pools or control peptides (ViraFEST assay). Negative-selection isolation of CD4+ T cells was performed after 10 days of culture. About this clonotype: Its antigen is not known.

General study findings and limits: Going from roughly 22 to 38, median SARS-CoV-2-reactive clonotypes did not rise significantly. Of the reactive clones in convalescent patients, a median 86.3% showed up only post-vaccination.

This TCR came from a human donor who had recovered from COVID-19. The specimen was CD4+ T cells from blood, cultured in vitro, collected after SARS-CoV-2 vaccination.

The CDR3 reads CATRGGGPFSGELFF. The CDR3 nucleotides read TGTGCCACCAGAGGGGGTGGGCCTTTCAGCGGGGAGCTGTTTTTT. The chain carries TRBV24-1 and TRBJ2-2; the D gene is possibly TRBD1 (6 bases). This CDR3 region has 15 residues. The V end lost 7 bases, the J end lost 7 bases, and 18 bases lay between the germline ends. The germline CDR1 and CDR2 sequences are KGHDR and SFDVKD.